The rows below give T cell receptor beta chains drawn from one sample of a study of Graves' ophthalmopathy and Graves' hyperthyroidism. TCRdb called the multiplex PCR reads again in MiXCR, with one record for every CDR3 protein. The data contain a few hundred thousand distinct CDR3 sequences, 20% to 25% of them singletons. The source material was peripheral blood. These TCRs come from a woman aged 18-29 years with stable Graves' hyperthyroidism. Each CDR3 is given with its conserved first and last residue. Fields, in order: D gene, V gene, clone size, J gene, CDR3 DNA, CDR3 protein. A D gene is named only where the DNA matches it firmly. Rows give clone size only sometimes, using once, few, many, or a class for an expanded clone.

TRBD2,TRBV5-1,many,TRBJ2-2,TGCGCCAGCAGTTTGGCACTAGCGAGACACACCGGGGAGCTGTTTTTT,CASSLALARHTGELFF
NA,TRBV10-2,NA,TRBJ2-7,TGCGCCAGCAAGTCCGGGACAAAGAGCTCCTACAAGCAGTACTTC,CASKSGTKSSYKQYF
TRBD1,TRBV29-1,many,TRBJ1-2,TGCAGCGTTGTAGGGGACAGGGGCCACTATGGCTACACCTTC,CSVVGDRGHYGYTF
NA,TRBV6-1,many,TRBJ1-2,TGTGCCAGCAGGACAGAGAACTATGGCTACACCTTC,CASRTENYGYTF
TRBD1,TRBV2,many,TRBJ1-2,TGTGCCAGCAGTGATAGACAGGGCAGTGGCTACACCTTC,CASSDRQGSGYTF
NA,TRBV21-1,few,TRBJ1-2,TGTGCCAGCAGCAACTCCCCGGTGATGGGCTCTACCTTGATTAACTATGGCTACACCTTC,CASSNSPVMGSTLINYGYTF
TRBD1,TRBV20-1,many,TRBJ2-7,TGCAGTGCTCAGGGACAGGGTCACGAGCAGTACTTC,CSAQGQGHEQYF
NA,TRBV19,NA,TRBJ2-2,TGTGCCAGTAGTATTCACGGGACACCGAACACCGGGGAGCTGTTTTTT,CASSIHGTPNTGELFF
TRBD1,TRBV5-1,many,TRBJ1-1,TGCGCCAGCAGCTTACTACAGGGGGTGAACACTGAAGCTTTCTTT,CASSLLQGVNTEAFF
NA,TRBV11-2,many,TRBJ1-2,TGTGCCAGCAGGGGCGCGACCTTC,CASRGATF
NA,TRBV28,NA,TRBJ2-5,TGTGCCAGCAGTTCCCTACCCGGGATAGGAGTAGAGACCCAGTACTTC,CASSSLPGIGVETQYF
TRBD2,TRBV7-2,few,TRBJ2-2,TGTGCCAGCAGCTTTAGCCGAGGGAGGGGAACCGGGGAGCTGTTTTTT,CASSFSRGRGTGELFF
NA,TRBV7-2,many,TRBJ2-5,TGTGCCAGCAGCTTAGACAGGGCCCAAGAGACCCAGTACTTC,CASSLDRAQETQYF
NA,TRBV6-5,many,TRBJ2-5,TGTGCCAGCAGTTACTCGATCATGGGAGTGGAGACCCAGTACTTC,CASSYSIMGVETQYF
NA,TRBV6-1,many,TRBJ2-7,TGTGCCAGCAGCGAACGTGGCCTAGGACAGAAATCCTACGAGCAGTACTTC,CASSERGLGQKSYEQYF
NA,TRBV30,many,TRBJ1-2,TGTGCCTGGACCCATTCTTTGCGGGACTATGGCTACACCTTC,CAWTHSLRDYGYTF
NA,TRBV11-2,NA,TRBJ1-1,TGTGCCAGCAGCAATTGGCCTGAAGCTTTCTTT,CASSNWPEAFF
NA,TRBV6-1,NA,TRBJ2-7,TGTGCCAGCAGTCCCGAATTCGACACGAGACTTTACGAGCAGTACTTC,CASSPEFDTRLYEQYF
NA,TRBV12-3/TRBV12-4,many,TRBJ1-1,TGTGCCAGCAGTTTAGAATGGGGGCAGATCACTGAAGCTTTCTTT,CASSLEWGQITEAFF
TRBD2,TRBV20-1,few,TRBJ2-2,TGCAGTGCTAGAGGGCCTAGCGGGAGCGATCACGGGGAGCTGTTTTTT,CSARGPSGSDHGELFF
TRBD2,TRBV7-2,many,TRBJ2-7,TGTGCCAGCAGCTTCCTAGCGGGAGGGGGTGAGCAGTACTTC,CASSFLAGGGEQYF
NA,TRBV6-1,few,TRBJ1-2,TGTGCCAGCAGTGAAGACAGCTATGGCTACACCTTC,CASSEDSYGYTF
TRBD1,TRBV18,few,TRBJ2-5,TGTGCCAGCTCACCACAACAGGGGGCCGAGACCCAGTACTTC,CASSPQQGAETQYF
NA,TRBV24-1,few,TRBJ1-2,TGTGCCACCAGTGATTTGGGGAATGGCTACACCTTC,CATSDLGNGYTF
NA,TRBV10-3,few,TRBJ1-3,TGTGCCACCGCCGGGACGGATTATAGCTCTGGAAACACCATATATTTT,CATAGTDYSSGNTIYF
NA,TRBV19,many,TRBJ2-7,TGTGCCAGTAGTCCCCAAAACAGGAACTCCTACGAGCAGTACTTC,CASSPQNRNSYEQYF
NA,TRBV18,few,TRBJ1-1,TGTGCCAGCTCACCAAGGGCAGGGCCCATGAACACTGAAGCTTTCTTT,CASSPRAGPMNTEAFF
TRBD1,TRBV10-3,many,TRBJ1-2,TGTGCCATCAGTGACCCGGACAGGCTTTTAGAGGGCTACACCTTC,CAISDPDRLLEGYTF
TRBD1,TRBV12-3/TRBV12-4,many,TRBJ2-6,TGTGCCAGCAGCCGAGACAGGGGGGGCGGGGCCAACGTCCTGACTTTC,CASSRDRGGGANVLTF
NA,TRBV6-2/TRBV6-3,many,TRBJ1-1,TGTGCCAGCAGTACCACAAGGGGGAACACTGAAGCTTTCTTT,CASSTTRGNTEAFF
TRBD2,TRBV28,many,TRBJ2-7,TGTGCCAGCAGTATGACTAGCGCTAAGCAGTACTTC,CASSMTSAKQYF
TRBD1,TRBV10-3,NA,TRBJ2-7,TGTGCCATCAGTGACAGAGACAGGGGGCAGTACGAGCAGTACTTC,CAISDRDRGQYEQYF
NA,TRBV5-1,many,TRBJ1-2,TGCGCCAGCAGCCCGCGCCTCGACTATGGCAACACCTTC,CASSPRLDYGNTF
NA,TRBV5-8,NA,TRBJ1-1,TGTGCCAGCAGCCCTACGGGGGGATTTAACACTGAAGCTTTCTTT,CASSPTGGFNTEAFF
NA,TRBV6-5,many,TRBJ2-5,TGTGCCAGCAGTTACACGCGAGAGACCCAGTACTTC,CASSYTRETQYF
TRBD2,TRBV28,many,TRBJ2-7,TGTGCCAGCAGTACTAGCCATGGGACTAATAGCTACGAGCAGTACTTC,CASSTSHGTNSYEQYF
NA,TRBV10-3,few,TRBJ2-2,TGTGCCATCAAGTCTGGTTCCGGGGAGCTGTTTTTT,CAIKSGSGELFF
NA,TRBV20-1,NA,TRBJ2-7,TGCAGTGCTCCCTTAGGATGGGGGTACGAGCAGTACTTC,CSAPLGWGYEQYF
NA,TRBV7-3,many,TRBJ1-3,TGTGCCAGCAGCTCTACAGGAGGCGCTGGAAACACCATATATTTT,CASSSTGGAGNTIYF
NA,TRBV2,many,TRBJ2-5,TGTGCCAGCAGCCGGAGGACAAGTCAAGAGACCCAGTACTTC,CASSRRTSQETQYF
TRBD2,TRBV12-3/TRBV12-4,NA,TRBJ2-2,TGTGCCAGCAGTTTAACGGGTAGCGGGAGTTCCGGGGAGCTGTTTTTT,CASSLTGSGSSGELFF
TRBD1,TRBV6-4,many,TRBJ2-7,TGTGCCAGCAGTCGAGGGGGACAGGGCCCGATACTCTACGAGCAGTACTTC,CASSRGGQGPILYEQYF
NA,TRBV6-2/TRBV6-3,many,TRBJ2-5,TGTGCCAGCAGTTACTTGACTAACCAAGAGACCCAGTACTTC,CASSYLTNQETQYF
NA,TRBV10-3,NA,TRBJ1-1,TGTGCCATCAGTGAGGGGGTGGAGAACACTGAAGCTTTCTTT,CAISEGVENTEAFF
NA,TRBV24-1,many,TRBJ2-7,TGTGCCACCAGTGCCTCGCGGGAACTCAACTACGAGCAGTACTTC,CATSASRELNYEQYF
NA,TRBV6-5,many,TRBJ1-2,TGTGCCAGCAGTTACACGGGCGTTTCCTATGGCTACACCTTC,CASSYTGVSYGYTF
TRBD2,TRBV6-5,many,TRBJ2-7,TGTGCCAGCAGTTACCTGAGACTGGGAGGGCTGTACGAGCAGTACTTC,CASSYLRLGGLYEQYF
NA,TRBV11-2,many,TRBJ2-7,TGTGCCAGCAGCCCCCACTACGAGCAGTACTTC,CASSPHYEQYF
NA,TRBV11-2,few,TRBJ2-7,TGTGCCAGCAGCTCACCGGGGGCCACCTACGAGCAGTACTTC,CASSSPGATYEQYF
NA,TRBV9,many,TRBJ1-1,TGTGCCAGCAGCGTAGGAGAGCTAATGGGGACTGAAGCTTTCTTT,CASSVGELMGTEAFF
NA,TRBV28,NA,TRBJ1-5,TGTGCCAGCAGTCTTCGACCGGGACCTAGCAATCAGCCCCAGCATTTT,CASSLRPGPSNQPQHF
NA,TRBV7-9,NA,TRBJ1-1,TGTGCCAGCAGCTTGAACAGGGCCTCGAGTACTTTCTTT,CASSLNRASSTFF
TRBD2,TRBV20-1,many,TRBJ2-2,TGCAGTGCTAGACAGGATGCGGGAGTGGGGACCGGGGAGCTGTTTTTT,CSARQDAGVGTGELFF
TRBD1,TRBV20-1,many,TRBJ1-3,TGCAGTGCTGCCTCCGGGACAGTCTCTGGAAACACCATATATTTT,CSAASGTVSGNTIYF
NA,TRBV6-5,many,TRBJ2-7,TGTGCCAGCAGTTTTACCCAGCTCCGGCAATCTTACGAGCAGTACTTC,CASSFTQLRQSYEQYF
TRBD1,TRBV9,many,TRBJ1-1,TGTGCCAGCAGCCCCGGGAGGGGGCGCGGGACTGAAGCTTTCTTT,CASSPGRGRGTEAFF
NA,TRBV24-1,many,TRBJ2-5,TGTGCCACCAGTGACCTGTACCAAGAGACCCAGTACTTC,CATSDLYQETQYF
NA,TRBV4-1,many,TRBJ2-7,TGCGCCAGCAGTCCGGACAGTACCTACGAGCAGTACTTC,CASSPDSTYEQYF
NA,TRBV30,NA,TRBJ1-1,TGTGCCTGGAGTGAACCAACTGAAGCTTTCTTT,CAWSEPTEAFF